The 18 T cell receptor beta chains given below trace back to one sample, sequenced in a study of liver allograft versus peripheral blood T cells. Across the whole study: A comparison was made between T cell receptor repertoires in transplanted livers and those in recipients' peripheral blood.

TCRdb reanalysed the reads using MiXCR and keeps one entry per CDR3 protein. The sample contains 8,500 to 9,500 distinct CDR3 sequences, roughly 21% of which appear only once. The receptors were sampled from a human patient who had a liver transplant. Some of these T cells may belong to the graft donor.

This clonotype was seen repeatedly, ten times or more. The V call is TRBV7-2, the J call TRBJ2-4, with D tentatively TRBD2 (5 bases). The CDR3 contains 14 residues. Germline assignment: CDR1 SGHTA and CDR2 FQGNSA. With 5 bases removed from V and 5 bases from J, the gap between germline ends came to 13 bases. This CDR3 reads CASSLPEGENIQYF. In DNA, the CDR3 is TGTGCCAGCAGCCTCCCCGAGGGAGAAAACATTCAGTACTTC.

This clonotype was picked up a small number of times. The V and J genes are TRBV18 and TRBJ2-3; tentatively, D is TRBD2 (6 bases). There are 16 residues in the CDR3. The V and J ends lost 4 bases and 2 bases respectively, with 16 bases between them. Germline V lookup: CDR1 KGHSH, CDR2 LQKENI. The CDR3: CASSLYSGRTTDTQYF. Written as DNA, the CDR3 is TGTGCCAGCTCACTTTATAGCGGTAGAACCACAGATACGCAGTATTTT.

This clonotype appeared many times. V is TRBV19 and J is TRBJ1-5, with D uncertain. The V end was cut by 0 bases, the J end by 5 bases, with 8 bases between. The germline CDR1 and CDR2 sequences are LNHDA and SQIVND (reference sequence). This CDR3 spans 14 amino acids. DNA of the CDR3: TGTGCCAGTAGTATAGATCTCCGGGATCAGCCCCAGCATTTT. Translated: CASSIDLRDQPQHF.

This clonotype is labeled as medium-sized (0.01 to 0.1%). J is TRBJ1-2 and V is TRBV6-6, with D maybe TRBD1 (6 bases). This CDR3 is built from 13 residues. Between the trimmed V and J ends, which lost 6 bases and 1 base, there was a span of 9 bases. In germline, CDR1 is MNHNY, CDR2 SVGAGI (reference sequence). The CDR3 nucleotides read TGTGCCAGCAGCCCAGGGGTTAACTATGGCTACACCTTC. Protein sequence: CASSPGVNYGYTF.

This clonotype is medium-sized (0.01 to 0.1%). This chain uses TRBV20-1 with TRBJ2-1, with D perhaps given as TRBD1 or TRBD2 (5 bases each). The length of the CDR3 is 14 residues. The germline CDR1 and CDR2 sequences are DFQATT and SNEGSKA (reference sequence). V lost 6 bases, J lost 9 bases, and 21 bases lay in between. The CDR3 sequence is CSALLAAGDSEQFF. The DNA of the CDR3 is TGCAGTGCCCTTCTGGCGGCGGGCGACAGTGAGCAGTTCTTC.

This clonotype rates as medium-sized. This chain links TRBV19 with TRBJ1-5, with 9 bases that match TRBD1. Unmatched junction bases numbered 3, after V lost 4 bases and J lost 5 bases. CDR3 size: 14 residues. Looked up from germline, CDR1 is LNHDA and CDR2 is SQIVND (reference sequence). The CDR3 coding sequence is TGTGCCAGTAGTAAACAGGGGGCGGATCAGCCCCAGCATTTT. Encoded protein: CASSKQGADQPQHF.

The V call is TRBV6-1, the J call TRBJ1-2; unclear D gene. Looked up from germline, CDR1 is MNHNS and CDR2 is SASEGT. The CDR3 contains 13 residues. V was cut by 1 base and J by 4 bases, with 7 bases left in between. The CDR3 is CASSEGPSYGYTF. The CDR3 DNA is TGTGCCAGCAGTGAAGGACCGTCCTATGGCTACACCTTC.

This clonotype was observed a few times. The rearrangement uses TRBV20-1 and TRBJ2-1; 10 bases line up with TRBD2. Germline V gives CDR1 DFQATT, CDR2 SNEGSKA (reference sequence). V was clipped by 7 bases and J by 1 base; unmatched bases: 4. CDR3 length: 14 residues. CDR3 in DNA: TGCAGTGTTTCAGCGGGAGGGTCCTACAATGAGCAGTTCTTC. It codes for CSVSAGGSYNEQFF.

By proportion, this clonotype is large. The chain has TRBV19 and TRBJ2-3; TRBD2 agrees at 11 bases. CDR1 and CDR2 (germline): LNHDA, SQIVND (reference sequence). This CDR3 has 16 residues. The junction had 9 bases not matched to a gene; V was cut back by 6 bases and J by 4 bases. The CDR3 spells CASSQISGRASDTQYF. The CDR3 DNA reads TGTGCCAGTAGCCAAATTAGCGGGAGGGCCTCAGATACGCAGTATTTT.

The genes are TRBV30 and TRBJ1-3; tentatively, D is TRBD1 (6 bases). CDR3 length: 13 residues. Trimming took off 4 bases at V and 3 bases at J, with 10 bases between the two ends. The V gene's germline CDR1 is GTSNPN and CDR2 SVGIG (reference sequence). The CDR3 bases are TGTGCCTGGAACAGGGACCGTGGAAACACCATATATTTT. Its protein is CAWNRDRGNTIYF. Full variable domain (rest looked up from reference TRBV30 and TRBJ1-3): SQTIHQWPATLVQPVGSPLSLECTVEGTSNPNLYWYRQAAGRGLQLLFYSVGIGQISSEVPQNLSASRPQDRQFILSSKKLLLSDSGFYLCAWNRDRGNTIYFGEGSWLTVV.

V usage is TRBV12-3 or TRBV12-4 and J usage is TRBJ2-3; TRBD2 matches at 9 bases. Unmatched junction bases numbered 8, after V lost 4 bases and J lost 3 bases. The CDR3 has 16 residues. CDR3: CASSSPLAGVTDTQYF. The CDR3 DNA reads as TGTGCCAGCAGTTCTCCTTTAGCGGGGGTGACAGATACGCAGTATTTT.

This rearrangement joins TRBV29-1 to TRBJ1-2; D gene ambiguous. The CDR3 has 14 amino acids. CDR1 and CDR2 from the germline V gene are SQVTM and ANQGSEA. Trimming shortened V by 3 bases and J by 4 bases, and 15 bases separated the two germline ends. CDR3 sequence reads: CSVDPDGNGYGYTF. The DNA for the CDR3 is TGCAGCGTTGACCCTGACGGGAACGGCTATGGCTACACCTTC.

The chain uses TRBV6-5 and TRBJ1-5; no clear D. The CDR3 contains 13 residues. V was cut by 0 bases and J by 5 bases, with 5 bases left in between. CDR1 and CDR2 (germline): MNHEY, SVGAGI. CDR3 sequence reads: CASSYSLDQPQHF. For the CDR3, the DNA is TGTGCCAGCAGTTACTCCCTAGATCAGCCCCAGCATTTT.

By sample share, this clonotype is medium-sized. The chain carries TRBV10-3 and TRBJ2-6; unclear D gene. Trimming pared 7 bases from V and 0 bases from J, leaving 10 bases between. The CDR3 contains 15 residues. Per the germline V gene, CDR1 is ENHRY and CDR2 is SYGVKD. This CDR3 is CAITSESSGANVLTF. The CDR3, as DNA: TGTGCCATCACCAGCGAGAGCTCTGGGGCCAACGTCCTGACTTTC.

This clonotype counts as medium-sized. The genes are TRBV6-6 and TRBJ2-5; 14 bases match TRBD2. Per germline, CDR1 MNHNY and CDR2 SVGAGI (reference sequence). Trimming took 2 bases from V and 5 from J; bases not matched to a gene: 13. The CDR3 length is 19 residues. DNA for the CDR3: TGTGCCAGCAGTTACGCCCGGACTAGCGGGAGGAGGGTAGGGGAGACCCAGTACTTC. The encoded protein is CASSYARTSGRRVGETQYF.

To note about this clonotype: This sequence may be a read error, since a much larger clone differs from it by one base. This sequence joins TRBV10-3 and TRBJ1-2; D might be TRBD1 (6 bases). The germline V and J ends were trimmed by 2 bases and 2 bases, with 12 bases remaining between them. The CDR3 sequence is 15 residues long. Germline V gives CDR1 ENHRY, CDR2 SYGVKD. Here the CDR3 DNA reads TGTGCCATCAGTGAGGGTTCGGGGGCAAACTATGGCTACACCTTC. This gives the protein CAISEGSGANYGYTF.

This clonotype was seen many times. The CDR3, as DNA: TGTGCCAGTAGTCGAACTCGTACAGGGGGCTATGGCTACACCTTC. Translation: CASSRTRTGGYGYTF. This rearrangement joins TRBV19 to TRBJ1-2, with 8 bases that match TRBD1. This CDR3 region has 15 residues. The germline V gene encodes CDR1 LNHDA and CDR2 SQIVND (reference sequence). The V segment lost 5 bases and the J segment 4 bases; nucleotides outside the gene matches: 9.

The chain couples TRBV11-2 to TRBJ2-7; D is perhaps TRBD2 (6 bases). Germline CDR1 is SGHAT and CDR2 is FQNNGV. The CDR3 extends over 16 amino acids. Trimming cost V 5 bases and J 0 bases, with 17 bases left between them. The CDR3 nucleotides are TGTGCCAGCAGCGCTTGGGGTGGGAGGAGCTCCTACGAGCAGTACTTC. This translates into CASSAWGGRSSYEQYF. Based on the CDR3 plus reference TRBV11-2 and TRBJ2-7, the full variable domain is EAGVAQSPRYKIIEKRQSVAFWCNPISGHATLYWYQQILGQGPKLLIQFQNNGVVDDSQLPKDRFSAERLKGVDSTLKIQPAKLEDSAVYLCASSAWGGRSSYEQYFGPGTRLTVT.